A single sample is the source of the 19 T cell receptor beta chains below, sequenced in a study of T cell responses to AZD1222 COVID-19 vaccine (dated by TCRdb to 2020 to 2022). Receptor libraries were prepared by the immunoSEQ multiplex PCR assay. TCRdb holds this immuneACCESS table with in-frame rearrangements only. Some clones are missing; in checked studies, unresolved V genes explain under half, and the rest has no known cause. The sample table holds roughly 77,000 clones, of which about 90% were seen once. About 7.1% of the sample is taken by the ten largest. The sample's time point label, in plain terms: baseline before first vaccination. The treatment or condition label corresponds to: meningococcal conjugate vaccine given as trial control. The specimen was peripheral blood, collected on day 0 of MenACWY control vaccination. These receptors were obtained from an adult in good health.

This chain connects TRBV11-3 to TRBJ2-7, with D possibly TRBD2 on 6 matching bases. The V and J ends lost 1 base and 1 base respectively, with 8 bases between them. The CDR3 has 14 residues. CDR1 is SGHNT and CDR2 is YENEEA in the germline V gene. The DNA for the CDR3 is TGTGCCAGCAGCTTAGGTGCGGGGTCCTACGAGCAGTACTTC. It yields the protein CASSLGAGSYEQYF.

This rearrangement joins TRBV28 to TRBJ2-1; D not resolved. The V gene lost 6 bases and the J gene lost 2 bases, with 5 bases spanning the gap. Germline CDR1 is MDHEN and CDR2 is SYDVKM. The CDR3 consists of 12 residues. The CDR3 nucleotides are TGTGCCAGCAGGCTGCCCTACAATGAGCAGTTCTTC. Translation gives CASRLPYNEQFF.

V is TRBV19 and J is TRBJ1-5; possibly TRBD1 for D (5 bases). CDR1 LNHDA and CDR2 SQIVND come from the germline V gene (reference sequence). The CDR3 is 13 residues long. V was pared by 5 bases and J by 1 base, with 6 bases between. The CDR3 loop is CASSWGSNQPQHF. The CDR3, as DNA: TGTGCCAGTAGTTGGGGCAGCAATCAGCCCCAGCATTTT.

The DNA of the CDR3 is TGTGCCAGCAGGCCGAGCGCCAATGAGCAGTTCTTC. Protein product: CASRPSANEQFF. The chain recombines TRBV27 with TRBJ2-1; D uncertain. V was cut by 6 bases and J by 6 bases, with 9 bases left in between. The CDR3 extends over 12 amino acids. The germline gives CDR1 MNHEY, CDR2 SMNVEV (reference sequence).

J is TRBJ1-5 and V is TRBV30, with 8 bases fitting TRBD1. Germline CDR1 and CDR2: GTSNPN and SVGIG (reference sequence). The CDR3 consists of 14 residues. Germline trimming cut 3 bases from V and 4 bases from J; bases unmatched to any gene: 5. In nucleotides, the CDR3 is TGTGCCTGGAGCGGACAGGGACATAATCAGCCCCAGCATTTT. It yields the protein CAWSGQGHNQPQHF.

The rearrangement links TRBV28 to TRBJ2-7, with D maybe TRBD1 (6 bases). The CDR3 loop spans 14 amino acids. V dropped 5 bases and J dropped 1 base, with 12 bases sitting between them. Germline lookup yields CDR1 MDHEN and CDR2 SYDVKM. CDR3 nucleotides: TGTGCCAGCAGTGCGCCGGGACAATCCTACGAGCAGTACTTC. Its protein product is CASSAPGQSYEQYF.

This chain connects TRBV20-1 to TRBJ1-5; D call uncertain. The ends were cut back, 3 bases at V and 0 bases at J, with 12 bases in the middle. Germline V lookup: CDR1 DFQATT, CDR2 SNEGSKA (reference sequence). This CDR3 is built from 15 residues. Written as DNA, the CDR3 is TGCAGTGCTAGTACTGATCACGTTAGCAATCAGCCCCAGCATTTT. As protein: CSASTDHVSNQPQHF.

The chain has TRBV6-2 or TRBV6-3 and TRBJ2-5, with 7 bases identical to TRBD2. V dropped 3 bases and J dropped 9; count of bases not matched to a gene: 13. There are 15 residues in the CDR3. Per the germline V gene, CDR1 is MNHEY and CDR2 is SVGEGT. This CDR3 is CASSYSSRDYLSQYF. CDR3 coding DNA: TGTGCCAGCAGTTATTCCTCACGGGACTACCTATCCCAGTACTTC.

This clone was detected a few times. The CDR3 protein is CASSLLPGGAVGNQPQHF. CDR3 nucleotides: TGCGCCAGCAGCTTGTTGCCAGGGGGCGCGGTGGGCAATCAGCCCCAGCATTTT. The rearrangement joins TRBV5-1 to TRBJ1-5, with 8 bases aligning to TRBD1. Unmatched junction bases numbered 11, after V lost 1 base and J lost 2 bases. Per germline, CDR1 SGHRS and CDR2 YFSETQ. The CDR3 is 18 amino acids.

The rearrangement joins TRBV19 to TRBJ1-5; TRBD1 is a possible D gene (6 bases). This CDR3 has 13 residues. V lost 10 bases and J lost 4, with 14 bases in between. Germline lookup yields CDR1 LNHDA and CDR2 SQIVND (reference sequence). CDR3 region: CATAIQGNQPQHF. In DNA, the CDR3 is TGTGCCACCGCTATACAGGGAAATCAGCCCCAGCATTTT.

The chain uses TRBV7-9 and TRBJ1-5; no reliable D call. CDR3 length: 13 residues. V dropped 0 bases and J dropped 1 base, with 1 base sitting between them. In germline, CDR1 is SEHNR, CDR2 FQNEAQ (reference sequence). The CDR3 loop reads CASSLASNQPQHF. Written as DNA, the CDR3 is TGTGCCAGCAGCTTAGCAAGCAATCAGCCCCAGCATTTT.

The CDR3 is CASSPYASSYNEQFF. As DNA, the CDR3 is TGTGCCAGCAGTCCCTACGCAAGCTCCTACAATGAGCAGTTCTTC. The chain has TRBV27 and TRBJ2-1; D is unclear. The CDR3 sequence is 15 residues long. The V gene's germline CDR1 is MNHEY and CDR2 SMNVEV (reference sequence). The V and J ends lost 5 bases and 0 bases respectively, with 11 bases between them.

The J gene is TRBJ2-3, the V gene TRBV24-1, with 7 bases that match TRBD1. V trimming: 3 bases; J trimming: 0 bases; junction bases outside the gene matches: 11. Germline V gives CDR1 KGHDR, CDR2 SFDVKD. The CDR3 consists of 18 residues. The CDR3 DNA sequence: TGTGCCACCAGTGATACAAGAGGACAGGAAAAAAGCACAGATACGCAGTATTTT. Its protein is CATSDTRGQEKSTDTQYF.

The gene calls are TRBV18 and TRBJ2-1; D perhaps matches TRBD1 (6 bases). This CDR3 comprises 13 residues. Germline CDR1 KGHSH, CDR2 LQKENI. V shed 6 bases and J shed 3 bases, with 9 bases lying between them. The CDR3 DNA is TGTGCCAGCTCCCCGGACAGCTACAATGAGCAGTTCTTC. It encodes CASSPDSYNEQFF.

This chain joins TRBV6-4 and TRBJ1-1, with unresolved D. Trimming took 6 bases from V and 7 from J, leaving 9 bases between them. Germline-derived CDR1 and CDR2 are MRHNA and SNTAGT. This CDR3 has 11 residues. The CDR3: CASRALREAFF. In nucleotides, the CDR3 is TGTGCCAGCAGGGCACTCCGTGAAGCTTTCTTT.

The chain carries TRBV7-2 and TRBJ2-1, with D unclear. V was pared by 2 bases and J by 9 bases, with 5 bases between. CDR1 and CDR2 from the germline V gene are SGHTA and FQGNSA. The CDR3 is 11 amino acids. In DNA, the CDR3 is TGTGCCAGCAGCTTATCAGCTGAGCAGTTCTTC. As protein: CASSLSAEQFF.

This chain joins TRBV27 and TRBJ1-1, with D tentatively TRBD1 (5 bases). Looked up from germline, CDR1 is MNHEY and CDR2 is SMNVEV (reference sequence). The CDR3 length is 13 residues. The V end lost 5 bases, the J end lost 7 bases, and 14 bases lay between the germline ends. CDR3 protein: CASSPPWDGEAFF. CDR3 sequence (DNA): TGTGCCAGCAGTCCGCCCTGGGACGGTGAAGCTTTCTTT.

V gene TRBV5-1 combines with J gene TRBJ2-7; D is undetermined. The CDR3 is made up of 11 amino acids. The V end was cut by 4 bases, the J end by 2 bases, with 4 bases between. Germline-derived CDR1 and CDR2 are SGHRS and YFSETQ. CDR3 amino acids: CASSDAYEQYF. The CDR3 region has the DNA TGCGCCAGCAGCGATGCCTACGAGCAGTACTTC.

The J gene is TRBJ1-5, the V gene TRBV10-3; 8 bases are a match to TRBD1. This CDR3 spans 16 amino acids. The trim removed 5 bases at V and 4 bases at J, leaving 10 bases unmatched. Germline V gives CDR1 ENHRY, CDR2 SYGVKD. The CDR3 sequence is CAISTTDRGGNQPQHF. In DNA, the CDR3 is TGTGCCATCAGTACTACTGACAGGGGTGGGAATCAGCCCCAGCATTTT.